This T cell receptor (beta chain) was captured in a study of blood T cell repertoires in COVID-19. Each participant's cohort was designated according to participant-reported clinical history. The protocol was immunoSEQ multiplex PCR, while the TCRdb copy is restricted to in-frame clones and leaves out a portion. Here the sample spans a few hundred thousand clones, less than 90% being singletons. The CDR3 spans 13 residues. The V gene's germline CDR1 is SNHLY and CDR2 FYNNEI. The V gene lost 3 bases and the J gene lost 5 bases, with 8 bases spanning the gap. Sequencing was done on a sample of PBMCs or T cells enriched from blood (not recorded which). The chain combines TRBV2 with TRBJ2-1; no reliable D call. The clonotype comes from a woman between 55 and 75 years old who had recovered from COVID-19. CDR3: CASSEIGDNEQFF. CDR3 bases: TGTGCCAGCAGTGAGATCGGTGACAATGAGCAGTTCTTC.